The present T cell receptor (beta chain) was sequenced within a study of blood T cells in healthy people across ages. This CDR3 region has 16 residues. Looked up from germline, CDR1 is SGHTS and CDR2 is YDEGEE. Trimming cost V 0 bases and J 4 bases; bases outside gene matches: 4. A J-beta primer mix and a sample-barcoded 5' primer were used in a second PCR of about 7 to 12 cycles. One entry per CDR3 protein results from TCRdb running MiXCR on the 5' RACE reads. The sample includes some 1.4 million distinct CDR3 sequences, 40% to 50% of them seen just once. The source material was blood. V usage is TRBV5-8 and J usage is TRBJ1-5; 10 bases are shared with TRBD1. The receptor's source is a woman aged 18-29 years in good health. The CDR3 DNA is TGTGCCAGCAGCTTGGCGACAGGGGGCAGAAATCAGCCCCAGCATTTT. This codes for CASSLATGGRNQPQHF.